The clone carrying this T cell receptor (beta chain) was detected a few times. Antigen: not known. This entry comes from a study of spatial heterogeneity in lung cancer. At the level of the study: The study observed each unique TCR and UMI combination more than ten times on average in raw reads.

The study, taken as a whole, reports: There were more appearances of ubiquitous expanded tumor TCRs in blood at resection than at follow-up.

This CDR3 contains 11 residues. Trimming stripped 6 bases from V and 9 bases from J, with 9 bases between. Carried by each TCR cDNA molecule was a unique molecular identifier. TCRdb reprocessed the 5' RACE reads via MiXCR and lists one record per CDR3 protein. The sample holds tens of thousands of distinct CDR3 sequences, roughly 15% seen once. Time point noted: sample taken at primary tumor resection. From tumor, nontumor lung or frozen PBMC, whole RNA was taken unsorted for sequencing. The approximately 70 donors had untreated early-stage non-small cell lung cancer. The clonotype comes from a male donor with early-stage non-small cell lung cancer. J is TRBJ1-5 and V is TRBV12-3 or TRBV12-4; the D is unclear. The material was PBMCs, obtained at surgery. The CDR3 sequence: CASSSPGPQHF. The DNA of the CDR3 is TGTGCCAGCAGCTCGCCAGGGCCCCAGCATTTT.